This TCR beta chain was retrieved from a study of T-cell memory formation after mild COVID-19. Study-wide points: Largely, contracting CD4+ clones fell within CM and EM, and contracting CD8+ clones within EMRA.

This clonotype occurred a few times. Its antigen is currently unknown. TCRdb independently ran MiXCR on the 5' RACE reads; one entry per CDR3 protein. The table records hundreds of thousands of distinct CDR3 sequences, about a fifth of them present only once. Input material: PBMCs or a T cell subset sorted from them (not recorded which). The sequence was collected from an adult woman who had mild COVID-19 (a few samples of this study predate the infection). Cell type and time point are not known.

The CDR3 bases are TGTGCCAGCAGTTTCAGACAGGCCCCGGATACGCAGTATTTT. Translation gives CASSFRQAPDTQYF. The chain employs TRBV12-3 or TRBV12-4 and TRBJ2-3; TRBD1 is a possible D gene (6 bases). The V end was cut by 3 bases, the J end by 6 bases, with 13 bases between. There are 14 residues in the CDR3.